A single sample is the source of the 31 T cell receptor beta chains below, sequenced in a study of blood T cells in healthy people across ages. Combining a sample-barcoded 5' primer with a J-beta primer mix, a second PCR ran for about 6 to 11 cycles. MiXCR, applied by TCRdb to the 5' RACE reads, yields one record per CDR3 protein. This sample has some 1.7 million distinct CDR3 sequences, with roughly 28% found just once. The sample was blood. These receptors came from a woman aged 25 to 39 in good health.

There are a few counts of this clonotype. The rearrangement links TRBV7-2 to TRBJ1-1; D unclear. CDR1 is SGHTA and CDR2 is FQGNSA in the germline V gene. Trimming took 2 bases from V and 1 from J, leaving 8 bases between them. This CDR3 contains 14 residues. The CDR3 loop reads CASSLSTGNTEAFF. The CDR3 DNA reads as TGTGCCAGCAGCTTATCGACGGGGAACACTGAAGCTTTCTTT.

Comments on this clonotype: Mismatch with germline at one junction end may stem from a read error. Here the CDR3 DNA reads TGTGCCATCGGTGAGTCCAGGGACAGGACAGGCGGCTACACCTTC. Translating gives CAIGESRDRTGGYTF. The chain is built from TRBV10-3 and TRBJ1-2; 8 bases match TRBD1. Germline lookup yields CDR1 ENHRY and CDR2 SYGVKD. The CDR3 runs to 15 residues.

This clonotype was observed a handful of times. The V and J genes are TRBV5-6 and TRBJ2-3; D is perhaps TRBD2 (5 bases). Trimming left V 3 bases short and J 2 bases short, with 16 bases between. The CDR3 runs to 16 residues. The germline CDR1 and CDR2 sequences are SGHDT and YYEEEE. Here the CDR3 reads CASSSPPGVNTDTQYF. The CDR3 nucleotides are TGTGCCAGCAGCTCCCCTCCCGGGGTGAACACAGATACGCAGTATTTT.

This clonotype was seen a handful of times. V gene TRBV7-2 combines with J gene TRBJ2-7; D gene ambiguous. V lost 2 bases to trimming and J lost 5 bases, with 13 bases between them. Germline-derived CDR1 and CDR2 are SGHTA and FQGNSA. The CDR3 length is 14 residues. The CDR3: CASSLYAGRDEQYF. The CDR3 DNA is TGTGCCAGCAGCTTATACGCAGGTAGGGACGAGCAGTACTTC.

This clonotype appeared many times. V gene TRBV5-1 combines with J gene TRBJ1-2; 10 positions match TRBD1. The V and J ends lost 2 bases and 4 bases, in that order; junction bases with no gene match: 5. Germline V gene data show CDR1 as SGHRS and CDR2 as YFSETQ. The CDR3 consists of 15 residues. The CDR3 spells CASSFGTGEAYGYTF. The CDR3 bases are TGCGCCAGCAGCTTCGGGACAGGGGAGGCCTATGGCTACACCTTC. Full variable domain (rest looked up from reference TRBV5-1 and TRBJ1-2): KAGVTQTPRYLIKTRGQQVTLSCSPISGHRSVSWYQQTPGQGLQFLFEYFSETQRNKGNFPGRFSGRQFSNSRSEMNVSTLELGDSALYLCASSFGTGEAYGYTFGSGTRLTVV.

Worth noting for this clonotype: A much larger clone differs by one base, so this may be a read error. The gene calls are TRBV11-2 and TRBJ2-5, with unresolved D. CDR1 and CDR2 (germline): SGHAT, FQNNGV. Trimming took 1 base from V and 11 from J, leaving 14 bases between them. The CDR3 runs 13 residues. CDR3 in DNA: TGTGCCAGCAGCTTAGTTTCTGCCTACGGGCAGTACTTC. It encodes CASSLVSAYGQYF.

The chain has TRBV30 and TRBJ2-2; D could derive from TRBD1 or TRBD2 (5 bases each). From germline, CDR1 is GTSNPN and CDR2 SVGIG (reference sequence). The V and J ends lost 3 bases and 5 bases respectively, with 7 bases between them. The CDR3 spans 12 residues. The CDR3 coding sequence is TGTGCCTGGAGGGGACCGACCGGGGAGCTGTTTTTT. It yields the protein CAWRGPTGELFF.

The V call is TRBV20-1, the J call TRBJ2-1; the match to TRBD2 covers 10 bases. This CDR3 comprises 15 residues. CDR1 DFQATT and CDR2 SNEGSKA come from the germline V gene (reference sequence). V lost 1 base, J lost 4 bases, and 4 bases stayed unmatched. The chain's CDR3 is CSARASGGQYNEQFF. As DNA, the CDR3 is TGCAGTGCTAGAGCTAGCGGGGGCCAGTACAATGAGCAGTTCTTC.

J is TRBJ1-5 and V is TRBV3-1; TRBD1 is a possible D gene (6 bases). Trimming stripped 1 base from V and 1 base from J, with 20 bases between. From germline, CDR1 is LGHDT and CDR2 YNNKEL (reference sequence). CDR3 size: 19 residues. CDR3 DNA: TGTGCCAGCAGCCAAGGCCCTCAAGGGGGGCTGGGGAGCAATCAGCCCCAGCATTTT. This gives the protein CASSQGPQGGLGSNQPQHF.

Many counts were recorded for this clonotype. V gene TRBV6-2 or TRBV6-3 combines with J gene TRBJ2-1, with 11 positions matching TRBD2. The length of the CDR3 is 16 residues. Germline V CDR1 and CDR2: MNHEY, SVGEGT. Trimming cost V 6 bases and J 7 bases; bases outside gene matches: 11. The CDR3 region has the DNA TGTGCCAGCAGCAGATTCGGGACTAGCGGTGGGAATGAGCAGTTCTTC. It yields the protein CASSRFGTSGGNEQFF.

This clonotype showed up many times. The chain joins TRBV7-2 to TRBJ2-7, with TRBD1 as a possible D gene (6 bases). V shed 5 bases and J shed 3 bases, with 11 bases lying between them. This CDR3 region has 13 residues. CDR1 is SGHTA and CDR2 is FQGNSA in the germline V gene. The CDR3 reads CASSRQQGYEQYF. The CDR3 DNA reads TGTGCCAGCAGCCGACAACAGGGCTACGAGCAGTACTTC. Using reference TRBV7-2 and TRBJ2-7 for the parts outside the CDR3, the full variable domain is GAGVSQSPSNKVTEKGKDVELRCDPISGHTALYWYRQSLGQGLEFLIYFQGNSAPDKSGLPSDRFSAERTGGSVSTLTIQRTQQEDSAVYLCASSRQQGYEQYFGPGTRLTVT.

This clonotype showed up just a few times. The CDR3 here is CASSYGLADEQFF. As DNA, the CDR3 is TGTGCCAGCTCATACGGACTAGCCGATGAGCAGTTCTTC. V usage is TRBV18 and J usage is TRBJ2-1; TRBD2 agrees at 8 bases. Germline values: CDR1 KGHSH, CDR2 LQKENI. J gave up 8 bases and V 5 bases, and 5 bases lay outside the gene matches. The CDR3 totals 13 residues.

This clonotype was observed many times. Sequence at one end of the junction differs from germline and may be a read error. This chain joins TRBV7-9 and TRBJ1-6; TRBD1 matches at 11 bases. This CDR3 is 14 amino acids long. CDR1 is SEHNR and CDR2 is FQNEAQ in the germline V gene (reference sequence). The CDR3, as DNA: TGCGCCAGCAGCCCGGGACAGGGGGATTCACCCCTCCACTTT. Translating gives CASSPGQGDSPLHF. The full variable domain, its missing parts supplied by reference TRBV7-9 and TRBJ1-6, is DTGVSQNPRHKITKRGQNVTFRCDPISEHNRLYWYRQTLGQGPEFLTYFQNEAQLEKSRLLSDRFSAERPKGSFSTLEIQRTEQGDSAMYLCASSPGQGDSPLHFGNGTRLTVT.

The V and J genes are TRBV20-1 and TRBJ1-2; D is unresolved. The V end was cut by 6 bases, the J end by 0 bases, with 20 bases between. The CDR3 is 16 residues long. Per germline, CDR1 DFQATT and CDR2 SNEGSKA (reference sequence). The CDR3 DNA is TGCAGTGCCAGTTCCCAACAATCGAAAGCTAACTATGGCTACACCTTC. Protein sequence: CSASSQQSKANYGYTF.

This clonotype was detected only a few times. The chain has TRBV28 and TRBJ1-6; no clear D gene. Germline V lookup: CDR1 MDHEN, CDR2 SYDVKM. The CDR3 spans 16 residues. Between the trimmed V and J ends, which lost 4 bases and 4 bases, there was a span of 14 bases. In DNA form, the CDR3 reads TGTGCCAGCAGTTCCAACGGACGGACTTATAATTCACCCCTCCACTTT. Translation gives CASSSNGRTYNSPLHF.

For this clonotype: One base away lies a much larger clone, so this may be a sequencing read error. The rearrangement uses TRBV20-1 and TRBJ2-5; perhaps TRBD1 as D (5 bases). V gave up 6 bases and J gave up 5 bases, with 22 bases separating them. Germline assignment: CDR1 DFQATT and CDR2 SNEGSKA (reference sequence). The CDR3 contains 15 residues. DNA of the CDR3: TGCAGTGCATCACAACCCCAGGGAAGTCATGAGACCCAGTACTTC. It yields the protein CSASQPQGSHETQYF.

This clonotype was counted once. The V gene is TRBV3-1, the J gene TRBJ1-2; D is unclear. The germline V gene encodes CDR1 LGHDT and CDR2 YNNKEL (reference sequence). The length of the CDR3 is 12 residues. V shed 4 bases and J shed 4 bases, with 7 bases lying between them. The CDR3 DNA sequence: TGTGCCAGCAGCCGACCAGGCTATGGCTACACCTTC. It codes for CASSRPGYGYTF.

In this sample, this clonotype turned up a few times. This rearrangement joins TRBV12-3 or TRBV12-4 to TRBJ1-6, with D maybe TRBD1 (5 bases). CDR3 length: 13 residues. The V and J ends lost 6 bases and 10 bases respectively, with 13 bases between them. The CDR3 coding sequence is TGTGCCAGCAGCCAGGGTATAGGCTCACCCCTCCACTTT. Translated, it gives CASSQGIGSPLHF.

The V gene is TRBV30, the J gene TRBJ1-2; D unclear. The CDR3 loop spans 13 amino acids. Trimming removed 4 bases from V and 5 bases from J, with 14 bases in between. Germline CDR1 GTSNPN, CDR2 SVGIG (reference sequence). For the CDR3, the DNA is TGTGCCTGGAATAGCCAGAGCCGGTATGGCTACACCTTC. Its translation is CAWNSQSRYGYTF.

CDR3 region: CASRMSSLSAYEQYF. The CDR3 nucleotides are TGCGCCAGCAGGATGTCTAGCTTGAGTGCCTACGAGCAGTACTTC. The genes are TRBV5-1 and TRBJ2-7; possibly TRBD2 for D (5 bases). The CDR3 totals 15 residues. Germline V gene lookup returns CDR1 SGHRS and CDR2 YFSETQ. Trimming took off 5 bases at V and 2 bases at J, with 17 bases between the two ends.

This clonotype was seen at least ten times. The CDR3 spells CASLDGIYGYTF. For the CDR3, the DNA is TGCGCCAGCCTAGACGGAATCTATGGCTACACCTTC. The chain is built from TRBV4-1 and TRBJ1-2; D is ambiguous. V was trimmed by 8 bases and J by 4 bases, leaving 11 bases between them. The CDR3 is made up of 12 amino acids. Germline CDR1 is MGHRA and CDR2 is YSYEKL.

The rearrangement links TRBV20-1 to TRBJ1-1; 8 bases are a match to TRBD1. V dropped 3 bases and J dropped 2; count of bases not matched to a gene: 5. The CDR3 covers 14 residues. Germline V gene sequence: CDR1 DFQATT, CDR2 SNEGSKA (reference sequence). CDR3 nucleotides: TGCAGTGCTAGGAGCACAGGGGGTAACACTGAAGCTTTCTTT. It translates to CSARSTGGNTEAFF.

This clonotype was detected once. The chain carries TRBV4-2 and TRBJ1-1; 7 bases agree with TRBD1. V trimming: 1 base; J trimming: 4 bases; junction bases outside the gene matches: 6. This CDR3 has 15 residues. The germline gives CDR1 LGHNA, CDR2 YNFKEQ. CDR3 sequence: CASSQGWAGGTEAFF. The CDR3 coding sequence is TGTGCCAGCAGCCAAGGATGGGCAGGGGGCACTGAAGCTTTCTTT.

In its sample, this clonotype was seen many times. This rearrangement joins TRBV6-6 to TRBJ2-4, with no clear D. The germline V gene has CDR1 MNHNY and CDR2 SVGAGI (reference sequence). The CDR3 covers 16 residues. Trimming removed 0 bases at V and 0 bases at J, with 9 bases between. The CDR3 reads CASSYSSSLAKNIQYF. CDR3 DNA: TGTGCCAGCAGTTACTCGAGCAGTTTAGCCAAAAACATTCAGTACTTC.

CDR3 in DNA: TGTGCCAGCAGCGAGTGGGGGATTGTCAATCAGCCCCAGCATTTT. Protein product: CASSEWGIVNQPQHF. The chain joins TRBV6-5 to TRBJ1-5, with D possibly TRBD1 on 5 matching bases. V lost 6 bases to trimming and J lost 3 bases, with 15 bases between them. The germline V gene encodes CDR1 MNHEY and CDR2 SVGAGI. This CDR3 is built from 15 residues.

V and J are TRBV7-7 and TRBJ2-1, with TRBD2 matching 11 bases. Germline V CDR1 and CDR2: SSHAT, FNYEAQ (reference sequence). The CDR3 spans 17 residues. V was pared by 5 bases and J by 6 bases, with 12 bases of the junction left unmatched. The CDR3 here is CASSASSGGPSFNEQFF. DNA for the CDR3: TGTGCCAGCAGCGCGTCTAGCGGGGGGCCCTCTTTCAATGAGCAGTTCTTC.

There are a few counts of this clonotype. A read error may be the cause here, since a much bigger clone is one base away. V and J are TRBV5-1 and TRBJ2-6; maybe TRBD1 (5 bases). This CDR3 region has 15 residues. Germline V gives CDR1 SGHRS, CDR2 YFSETQ. The DNA of the CDR3 is TGCGCCAGCAGCCCCGACACCTCTGGGGCCAACGCCCTGACTTTC. Protein product: CASSPDTSGANALTF.

In regard to this clonotype: A read error is possible here, since a much larger clone lies one base away. The CDR3 protein is CATSDPSDKNEHFF. CDR3 DNA sequence: TGTGCCACCAGTGACCCTTCGGACAAGAATGAGCACTTCTTC. The chain employs TRBV24-1 and TRBJ2-1; possible D gene TRBD1, 5 bases. Germline values: CDR1 KGHDR, CDR2 SFDVKD. This CDR3 is built from 14 residues.

The genes are TRBV7-9 and TRBJ2-1, with TRBD2 as a possible D gene (6 bases). V lost 7 bases and J 3 bases, leaving 13 bases between the germline ends. The CDR3 sequence is 14 residues long. CDR1 SEHNR and CDR2 FQNEAQ come from the germline V gene (reference sequence). DNA for the CDR3: TGTGCCAGCACCACCCTAGCGCTCTACAATGAGCAGTTCTTC. This encodes CASTTLALYNEQFF.

In the case of this clonotype: A much larger clone lies a single base off, so this may be a read error. This chain connects TRBV10-3 to TRBJ2-3, with D possibly being TRBD1 (6 bases). The CDR3 contains 16 residues. V lost 2 bases to trimming and J lost 3 bases, with 15 bases between them. Per the germline V gene, CDR1 is ENHRY and CDR2 is SYGVKD. CDR3 bases: TGTGCCATCAGTGAGCAGGGGACGGAAGTGACAGATACGCAGTATTTT. Protein: CAISEQGTEVTDTQYF.

The table lists this clonotype with a few counts. The chain carries TRBV29-1 and TRBJ1-2, with D hard to call. The CDR3 is 13 amino acids. CDR1 is SQVTM, CDR2 ANQGSEA, per germline. V lost 7 bases to trimming and J lost 1 base, with 13 bases between them. CDR3 amino acids: CSAGIQSNYGYTF. CDR3 DNA sequence: TGCAGCGCGGGCATCCAGAGTAACTATGGCTACACCTTC.